The subject of this entry is one TCR beta chain. Antigen specificity is unknown. This entry is derived from a study of T cell repertoires in cytomegalovirus infection. Overall study: Based on public TCR beta signatures, there were indications of CMV infection and of a matching HLA type.

One entry per CDR3 protein results from TCRdb running MiXCR on the reads. Of around 200,000 distinct CDR3 sequences listed, 38% were seen once; the top ten hold about 60%. Study-level findings and limits: The ex vivo response was dominated by HLA-C-restricted CMV-specific TCR beta clonotypes. Summed frequency of public TCR beta families distinguished CMV carriers with the relevant HLA.

The CDR3 runs 12 residues. V was shortened by 4 bases and J by 8 bases, with 10 bases between the two germline ends. The germline CDR1 and CDR2 sequences are MNHEY and SMNVEV (reference sequence). The material sequenced was CD8+ T cells from cultured PBMCs, taken from culture after CMV antigen stimulation. V gene TRBV27 combines with J gene TRBJ2-3; D ambiguous. This clonotype originated in a human donor in good health (CMV status not recorded). Some clones in this sample may be carry-over from other donors' samples. The CDR3 region is CASSYKVGTQYF. In nucleotides, the CDR3 is TGTGCCAGCAGTTATAAAGTGGGTACGCAGTATTTT.